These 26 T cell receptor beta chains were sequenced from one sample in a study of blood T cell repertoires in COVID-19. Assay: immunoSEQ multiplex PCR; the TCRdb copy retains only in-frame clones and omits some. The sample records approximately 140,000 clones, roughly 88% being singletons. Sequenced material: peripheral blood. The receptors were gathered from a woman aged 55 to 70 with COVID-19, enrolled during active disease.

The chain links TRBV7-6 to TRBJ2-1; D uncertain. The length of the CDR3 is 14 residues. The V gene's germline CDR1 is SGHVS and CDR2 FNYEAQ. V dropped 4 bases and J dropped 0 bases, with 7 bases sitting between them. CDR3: CASSSPSSYNEQFF. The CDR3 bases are TGTGCCAGCAGCTCCCCTAGCTCCTACAATGAGCAGTTCTTC. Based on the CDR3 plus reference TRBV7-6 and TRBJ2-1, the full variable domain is GAGVSQSPRYKVTKRGQDVALRCDPISGHVSLYWYRQALGQGPEFLTYFNYEAQQDKSGLPNDRFSAERPEGSISTLTIQRTEQRDSAMYRCASSSPSSYNEQFFGPGTRLTVL.

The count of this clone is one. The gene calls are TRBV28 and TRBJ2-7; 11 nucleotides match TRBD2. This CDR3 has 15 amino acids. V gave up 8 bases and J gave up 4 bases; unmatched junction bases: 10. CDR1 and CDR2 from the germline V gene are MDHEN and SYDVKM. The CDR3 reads CASSRGSGGGYEQYF. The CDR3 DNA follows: TGTGCCAGCTCCCGGGGTAGCGGGGGGGGGTACGAGCAGTACTTC.

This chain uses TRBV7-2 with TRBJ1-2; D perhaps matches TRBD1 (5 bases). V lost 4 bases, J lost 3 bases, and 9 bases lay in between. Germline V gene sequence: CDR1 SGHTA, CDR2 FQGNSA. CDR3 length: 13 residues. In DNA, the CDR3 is TGTGCCAGCAGCTCTGACAGCTACTATGGCTACACCTTC. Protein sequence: CASSSDSYYGYTF.

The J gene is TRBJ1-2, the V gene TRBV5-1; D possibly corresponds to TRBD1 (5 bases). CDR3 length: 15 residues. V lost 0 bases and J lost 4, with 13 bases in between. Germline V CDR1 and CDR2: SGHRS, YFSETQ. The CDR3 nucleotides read TGCGCCAGCAGCTTGGGCCCGGGGGATGCCTATGGCTACACCTTC. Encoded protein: CASSLGPGDAYGYTF.

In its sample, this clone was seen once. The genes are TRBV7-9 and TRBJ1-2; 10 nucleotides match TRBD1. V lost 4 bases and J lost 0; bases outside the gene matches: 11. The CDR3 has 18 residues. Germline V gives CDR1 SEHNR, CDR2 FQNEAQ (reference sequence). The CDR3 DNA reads TGTGCCAGCAGCTATCCGGGACAGGGGAAAGCTACTAACTATGGCTACACCTTC. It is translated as CASSYPGQGKATNYGYTF.

CDR3 protein: CASSLLWGGTGELFF. The CDR3 DNA follows: TGTGCCAGCAGCTTATTATGGGGAGGCACCGGGGAGCTGTTTTTT. The chain combines TRBV7-6 with TRBJ2-2, with a tentative D call TRBD2 (6 bases). Trimming shortened V by 2 bases and J by 4 bases, and 11 bases separated the two germline ends. The CDR3 has 15 residues. Germline loops: CDR1 SGHVS, CDR2 FNYEAQ.

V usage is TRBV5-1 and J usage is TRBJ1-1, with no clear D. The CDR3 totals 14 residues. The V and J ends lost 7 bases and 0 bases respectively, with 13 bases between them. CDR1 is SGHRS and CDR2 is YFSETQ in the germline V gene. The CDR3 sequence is CASGRELMNTEAFF. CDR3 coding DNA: TGCGCCAGCGGGAGAGAGCTCATGAACACTGAAGCTTTCTTT.

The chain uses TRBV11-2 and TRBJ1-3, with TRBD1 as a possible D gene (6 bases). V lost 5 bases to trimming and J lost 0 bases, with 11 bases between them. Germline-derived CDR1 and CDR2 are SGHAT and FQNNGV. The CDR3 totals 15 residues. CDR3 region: CASSPSDSSGNTIYF. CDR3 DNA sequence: TGTGCCAGCAGCCCCTCGGACAGCTCTGGAAACACCATATATTTT.

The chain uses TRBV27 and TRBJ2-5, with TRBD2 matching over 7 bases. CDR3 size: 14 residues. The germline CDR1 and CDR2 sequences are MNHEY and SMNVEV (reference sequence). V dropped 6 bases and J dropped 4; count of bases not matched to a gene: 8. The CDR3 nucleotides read TGTGCCAGCAGCGCGGGGGTATTTGGAGAGACCCAGTACTTC. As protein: CASSAGVFGETQYF.

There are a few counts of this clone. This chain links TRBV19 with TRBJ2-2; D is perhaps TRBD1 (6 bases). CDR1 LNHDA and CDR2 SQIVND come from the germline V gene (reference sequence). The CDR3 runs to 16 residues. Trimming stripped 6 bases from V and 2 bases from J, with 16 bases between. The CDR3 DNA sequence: TGTGCCAGTAGACCAGGACAGTCACTTAACACCGGGGAGCTGTTTTTT. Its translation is CASRPGQSLNTGELFF.

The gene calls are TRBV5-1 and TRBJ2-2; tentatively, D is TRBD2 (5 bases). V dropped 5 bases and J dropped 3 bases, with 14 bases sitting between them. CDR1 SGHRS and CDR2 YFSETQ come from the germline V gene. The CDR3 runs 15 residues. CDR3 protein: CASRGSLGDTGELFF. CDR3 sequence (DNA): TGCGCCAGCAGGGGTTCTCTCGGGGACACCGGGGAGCTGTTTTTT.

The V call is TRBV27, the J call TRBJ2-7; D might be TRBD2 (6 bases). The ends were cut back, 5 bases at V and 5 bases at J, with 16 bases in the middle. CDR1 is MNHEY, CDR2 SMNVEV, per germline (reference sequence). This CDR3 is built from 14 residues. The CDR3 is CASSPRDVFNEQYF. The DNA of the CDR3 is TGTGCCAGCAGTCCGCGGGACGTCTTCAACGAGCAGTACTTC.

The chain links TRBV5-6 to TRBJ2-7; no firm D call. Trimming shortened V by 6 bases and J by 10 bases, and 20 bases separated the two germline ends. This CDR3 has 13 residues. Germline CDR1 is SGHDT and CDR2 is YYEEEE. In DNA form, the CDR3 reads TGTGCCAGCAACCCCCTACGGCTACGACTTCAGTACTTC. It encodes CASNPLRLRLQYF.

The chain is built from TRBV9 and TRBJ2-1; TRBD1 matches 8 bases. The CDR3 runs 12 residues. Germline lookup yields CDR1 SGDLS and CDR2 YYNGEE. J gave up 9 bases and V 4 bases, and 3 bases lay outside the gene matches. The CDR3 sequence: CASSRTGSEQFF. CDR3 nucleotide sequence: TGTGCCAGCAGCAGGACAGGGAGTGAGCAGTTCTTC. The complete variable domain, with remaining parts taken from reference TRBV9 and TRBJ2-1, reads DSGVTQTPKHLITATGQRVTLRCSPRSGDLSVYWYQQSLDQGLQFLIQYYNGEERAKGNILERFSAQQFPDLHSELNLSSLELGDSALYFCASSRTGSEQFFGPGTRLTVL.

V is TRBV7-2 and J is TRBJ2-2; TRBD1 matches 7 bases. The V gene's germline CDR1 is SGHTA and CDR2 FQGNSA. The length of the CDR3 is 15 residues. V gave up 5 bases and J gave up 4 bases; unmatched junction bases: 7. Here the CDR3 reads CASSRTGQFTGELFF. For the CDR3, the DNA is TGTGCCAGCAGCCGGACGGGACAGTTCACCGGGGAGCTGTTTTTT.

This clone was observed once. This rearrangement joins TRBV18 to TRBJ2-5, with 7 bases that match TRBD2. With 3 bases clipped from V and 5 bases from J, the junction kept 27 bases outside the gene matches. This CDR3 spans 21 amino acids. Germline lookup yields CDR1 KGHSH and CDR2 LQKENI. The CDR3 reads CASSPLDTSITDLAAWETQYF. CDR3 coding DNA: TGTGCCAGCTCACCCCTGGACACCTCGATTACCGACCTAGCGGCATGGGAGACCCAGTACTTC.

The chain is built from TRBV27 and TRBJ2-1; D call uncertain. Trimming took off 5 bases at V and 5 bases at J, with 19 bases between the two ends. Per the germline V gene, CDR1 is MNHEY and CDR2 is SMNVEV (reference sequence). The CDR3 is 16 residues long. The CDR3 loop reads CASSPLYPAANNEQFF. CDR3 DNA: TGTGCCAGCAGTCCTTTGTATCCGGCGGCGAACAATGAGCAGTTCTTC.

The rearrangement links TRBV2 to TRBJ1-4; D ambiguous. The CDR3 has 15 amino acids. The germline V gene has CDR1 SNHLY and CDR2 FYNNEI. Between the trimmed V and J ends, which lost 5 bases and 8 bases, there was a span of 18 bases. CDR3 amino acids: CASSKPPGRGEKLFF. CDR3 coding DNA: TGTGCCAGCAGTAAACCACCGGGCCGCGGGGAAAAACTGTTTTTT.

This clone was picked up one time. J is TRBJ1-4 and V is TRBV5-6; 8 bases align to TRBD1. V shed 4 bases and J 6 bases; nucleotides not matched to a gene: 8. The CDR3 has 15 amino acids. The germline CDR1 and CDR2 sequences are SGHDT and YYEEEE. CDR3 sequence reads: CASSLNRGGDEKLFF. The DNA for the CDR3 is TGTGCCAGCAGCCTCAACAGGGGGGGAGATGAAAAACTGTTTTTT. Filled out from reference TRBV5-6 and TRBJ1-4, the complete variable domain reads DAGVTQSPTHLIKTRGQQVTLRCSPKSGHDTVSWYQQALGQGPQFIFQYYEEEERQRGNFPDRFSGHQFPNYSSELNVNALLLGDSALYLCASSLNRGGDEKLFFGSGTQLSVL.

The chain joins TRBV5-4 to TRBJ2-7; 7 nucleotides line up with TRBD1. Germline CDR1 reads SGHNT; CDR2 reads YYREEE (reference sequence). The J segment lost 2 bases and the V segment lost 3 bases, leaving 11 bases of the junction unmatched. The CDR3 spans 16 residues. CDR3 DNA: TGTGCCAGCAGCTCGCCGTTGGGACAGACGACCTACGAGCAGTACTTC. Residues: CASSSPLGQTTYEQYF. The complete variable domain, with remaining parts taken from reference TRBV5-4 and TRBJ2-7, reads ETGVTQSPTHLIKTRGQQVTLRCSSQSGHNTVSWYQQALGQGPQFIFQYYREEENGRGNFPPRFSGLQFPNYSSELNVNALELDDSALYLCASSSPLGQTTYEQYFGPGTRLTVT.

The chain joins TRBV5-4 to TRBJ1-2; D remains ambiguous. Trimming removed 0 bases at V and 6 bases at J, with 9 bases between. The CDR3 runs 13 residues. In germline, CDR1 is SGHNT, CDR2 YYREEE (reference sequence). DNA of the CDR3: TGTGCCAGCAGCTTGGGTACAGCAGATGGCTACACCTTC. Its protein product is CASSLGTADGYTF. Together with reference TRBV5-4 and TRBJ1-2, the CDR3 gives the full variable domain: ETGVTQSPTHLIKTRGQQVTLRCSSQSGHNTVSWYQQALGQGPQFIFQYYREEENGRGNFPPRFSGLQFPNYSSELNVNALELDDSALYLCASSLGTADGYTFGSGTRLTVV.

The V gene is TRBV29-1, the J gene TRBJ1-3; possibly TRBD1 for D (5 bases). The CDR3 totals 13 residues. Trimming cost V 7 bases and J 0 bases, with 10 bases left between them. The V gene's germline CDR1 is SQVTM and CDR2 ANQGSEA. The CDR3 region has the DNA TGCAGCGCCTACAGGAGCTCTGGAAACACCATATATTTT. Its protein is CSAYRSSGNTIYF.

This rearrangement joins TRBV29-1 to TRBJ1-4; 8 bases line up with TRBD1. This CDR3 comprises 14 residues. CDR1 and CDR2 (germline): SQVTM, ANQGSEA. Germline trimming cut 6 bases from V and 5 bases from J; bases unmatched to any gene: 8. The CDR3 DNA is TGCAGCGTGACTAGGACAGGGCTAAATGAAAAACTGTTTTTT. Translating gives CSVTRTGLNEKLFF.

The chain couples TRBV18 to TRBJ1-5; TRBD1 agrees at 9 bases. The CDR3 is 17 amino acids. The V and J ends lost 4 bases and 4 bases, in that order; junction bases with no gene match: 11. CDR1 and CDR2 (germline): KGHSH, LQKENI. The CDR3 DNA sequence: TGTGCCAGCTCACTAACGGGTCCCGGACAGGGGAATCAGCCCCAGCATTTT. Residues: CASSLTGPGQGNQPQHF.

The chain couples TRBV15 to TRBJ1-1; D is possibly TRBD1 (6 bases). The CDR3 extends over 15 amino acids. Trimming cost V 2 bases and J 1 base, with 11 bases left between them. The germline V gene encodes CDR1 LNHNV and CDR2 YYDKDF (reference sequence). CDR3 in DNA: TGTGCCACCAGCAGACCCCGGGACACGAACACTGAAGCTTTCTTT. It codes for CATSRPRDTNTEAFF. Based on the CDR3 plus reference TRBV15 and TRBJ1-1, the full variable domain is DAMVIQNPRYQVTQFGKPVTLSCSQTLNHNVMYWYQQKSSQAPKLLFHYYDKDFNNEADTPDNFQSRRPNTSFCFLDIRSPGLGDTAMYLCATSRPRDTNTEAFFGQGTRLTVV.

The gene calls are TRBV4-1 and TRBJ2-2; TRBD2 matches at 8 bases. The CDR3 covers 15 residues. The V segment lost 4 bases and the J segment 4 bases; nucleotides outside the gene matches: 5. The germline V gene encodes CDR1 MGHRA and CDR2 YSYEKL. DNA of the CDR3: TGCGCCAGCAGCCGGGGACTAGGAAGCACCGGGGAGCTGTTTTTT. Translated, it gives CASSRGLGSTGELFF.